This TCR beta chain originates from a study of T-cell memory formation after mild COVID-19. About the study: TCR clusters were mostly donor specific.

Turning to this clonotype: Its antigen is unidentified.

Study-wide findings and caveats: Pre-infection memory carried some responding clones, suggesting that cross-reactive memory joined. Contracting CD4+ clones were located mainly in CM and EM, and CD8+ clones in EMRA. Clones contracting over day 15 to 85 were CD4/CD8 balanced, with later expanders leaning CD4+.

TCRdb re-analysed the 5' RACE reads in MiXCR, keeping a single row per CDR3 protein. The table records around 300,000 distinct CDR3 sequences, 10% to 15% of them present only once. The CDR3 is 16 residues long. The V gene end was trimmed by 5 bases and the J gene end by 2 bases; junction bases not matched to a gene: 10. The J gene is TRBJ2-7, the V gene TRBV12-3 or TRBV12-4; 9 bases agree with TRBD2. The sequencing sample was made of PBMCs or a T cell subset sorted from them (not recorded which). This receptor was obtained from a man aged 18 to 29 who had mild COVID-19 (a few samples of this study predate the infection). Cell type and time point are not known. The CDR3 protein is CASSAPGAGGPYEQYF. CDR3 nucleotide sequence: TGTGCCAGCAGTGCGCCGGGGGCGGGGGGGCCCTACGAGCAGTACTTC.